A selection of T cell receptor beta chains follows, all from one sample in a study of CD8+CD57+ T cells in acquired aplastic anemia. TCRdb fed the reads into MiXCR, producing one record per CDR3 protein. The sample consists of about 180,000 distinct CDR3 sequences, around 48% of them appearing once. Sequencing input: sorted CD4+, CD8+, or CD8+CD57+ T cells (not recorded which) from PBMCs. Source of these receptors: a human donor with aplastic anemia. Both conserved end residues are part of each CDR3. A D gene is named only where the DNA matches it firmly. Clone sizes are given selectively: once, few, many, or a class where the clone is expanded.

v_call	d_call	clone_size	j_call	cdr3_aa
TRBV4-1	.	many	TRBJ1-1	CASSQVGAPNTEAFF
TRBV4-2	.	.	TRBJ2-7	CASSLEQDYEQYF
TRBV7-2	.	.	TRBJ1-2	CASSLVAGGGYTF
TRBV10-3	.	few	TRBJ1-5	CAISESGGNNQPQHF
TRBV15	TRBD2	few	TRBJ2-3	CATSRGLAGSTDTQYF
TRBV5-6	.	.	TRBJ1-3	CASSSYGQGNTIYF
TRBV10-3	.	.	TRBJ1-4	CAISDGGGRDEKLFF
TRBV5-6	.	many	TRBJ1-3	CASSFRAVGRSGNTIYF
TRBV7-3	.	.	TRBJ1-5	CASSLTSGQPQHF
TRBV11-2	TRBD2	many	TRBJ2-3	CASSLGRGRGATDTQYF
TRBV10-3	.	.	TRBJ2-7	CAISARDGYEQYF
TRBV5-1	.	many	TRBJ1-1	CASSFFSMNTEAFF
TRBV7-8	.	.	TRBJ2-7	CASSLALSEQYF
TRBV2	TRBD1	many	TRBJ2-3	CASSGQGPTDTQYF
TRBV4-2	.	many	TRBJ1-5	CASSQEGQGGNQPQHF
TRBV20-1	TRBD2	.	TRBJ2-5	CSAWASSGQETQYF
TRBV20-1	TRBD1	.	TRBJ2-7	CSAPGRQGTYEQYF